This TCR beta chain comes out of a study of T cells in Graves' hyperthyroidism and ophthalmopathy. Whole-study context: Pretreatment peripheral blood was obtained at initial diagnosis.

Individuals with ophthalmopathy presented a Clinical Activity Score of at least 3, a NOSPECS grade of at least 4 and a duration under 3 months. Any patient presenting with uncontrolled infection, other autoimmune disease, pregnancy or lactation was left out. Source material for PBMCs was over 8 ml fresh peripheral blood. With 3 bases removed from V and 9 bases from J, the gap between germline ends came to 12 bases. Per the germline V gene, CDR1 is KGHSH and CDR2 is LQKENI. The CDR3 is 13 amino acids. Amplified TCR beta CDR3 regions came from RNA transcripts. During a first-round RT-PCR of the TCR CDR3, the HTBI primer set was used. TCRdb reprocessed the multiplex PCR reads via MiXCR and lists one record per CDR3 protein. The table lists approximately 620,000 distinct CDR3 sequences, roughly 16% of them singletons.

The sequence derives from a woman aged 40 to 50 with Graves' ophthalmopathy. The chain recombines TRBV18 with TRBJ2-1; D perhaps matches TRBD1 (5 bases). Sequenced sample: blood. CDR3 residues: CASSPPARGEQFF. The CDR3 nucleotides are TGTGCCAGCTCACCTCCAGCAAGGGGTGAGCAGTTCTTC.